One and the same sample provided the 13 T cell receptor beta chains below, sequenced in a study of graft-versus-host responses after intestinal transplantation. The data were produced by immunoSEQ multiplex PCR, yet TCRdb's version contains in-frame clones alone and is incomplete. The data hold some 23,000 clones, with roughly 94% observed a single time. The specimen was PBMCs, collected 156 days after intestinal transplant. The receptors were sampled from a human patient who received an intestinal transplant, so some T cells may come from the graft donor.

This clone is a singleton in its sample. The rearrangement links TRBV7-2 to TRBJ2-2; D is possibly TRBD2 (7 bases). The CDR3 is made up of 16 amino acids. The V gene lost 8 bases and the J gene lost 0 bases, with 16 bases spanning the gap. The V gene's germline CDR1 is SGHTA and CDR2 FQGNSA. The CDR3, as DNA: TGTGCCAGCCGGAGTAGGGGGGGAGCGAACACCGGGGAGCTGTTTTTT. As protein: CASRSRGGANTGELFF.

This clone has only one observation. V usage is TRBV19 and J usage is TRBJ1-1; D is unclear. The germline CDR1 and CDR2 sequences are LNHDA and SQIVND (reference sequence). The CDR3 consists of 12 residues. The ends were cut back, 3 bases at V and 4 bases at J, with 6 bases in the middle. The CDR3 DNA follows: TGTGCCAGTAGTATGGACGTCACTGAAGCTTTCTTT. As protein: CASSMDVTEAFF.

This sequence joins TRBV4-3 and TRBJ2-7; D uncertain. The V end was cut by 0 bases, the J end by 3 bases, with 18 bases between. The CDR3 consists of 17 residues. The germline CDR1 and CDR2 sequences are LGHNA and YSLEER. CDR3 sequence reads: CASSQEGTAARRYEQYF. CDR3 DNA: TGCGCCAGCAGCCAAGAGGGAACGGCAGCCAGACGCTACGAGCAGTACTTC.

The gene calls are TRBV5-1 and TRBJ2-2, with D possibly matching TRBD1 (6 bases). V gave up 4 bases and J gave up 1 base, with 11 bases separating them. This CDR3 spans 15 amino acids. CDR1 and CDR2 from the germline V gene are SGHRS and YFSETQ. The DNA of the CDR3 is TGCGCCAGCAGCGCGACGACAGGGAACACCGGGGAGCTGTTTTTT. It codes for CASSATTGNTGELFF.

This clone was seen just once. The chain has TRBV27 and TRBJ1-2; D not certain. Trimming took off 3 bases at V and 3 bases at J, with 8 bases between the two ends. Germline CDR1 and CDR2: MNHEY and SMNVEV (reference sequence). CDR3 length: 13 residues. The CDR3 DNA is TGTGCCAGCAGTTTGGGGTACGACTATGGCTACACCTTC. It codes for CASSLGYDYGYTF.

This clone came up once. The chain has TRBV27 and TRBJ1-2; D possibly corresponds to TRBD1 (6 bases). This CDR3 is built from 14 residues. V dropped 2 bases and J dropped 5 bases, with 12 bases sitting between them. Germline assignment: CDR1 MNHEY and CDR2 SMNVEV (reference sequence). CDR3 nucleotides: TGTGCCAGCAGTTTACGACAGGTTGGGTATGGCTACACCTTC. It translates to CASSLRQVGYGYTF.

V and J are TRBV19 and TRBJ2-7; 7 bases agree with TRBD1. V was clipped by 9 bases and J by 5 bases; unmatched bases: 7. This CDR3 comprises 12 residues. Germline CDR1 and CDR2: LNHDA and SQIVND (reference sequence). Here the CDR3 DNA reads TGTGCCAGCCCGACAGGGACCCACGAGCAGTACTTC. Its translation: CASPTGTHEQYF.

This clone was observed a single time. The CDR3 DNA is TGTGCCAGCAGCCGACAGGGGACGGCGGGTACCGGGGAGCTGTTTTTT. Protein: CASSRQGTAGTGELFF. This chain links TRBV7-6 with TRBJ2-2; 8 nucleotides align to TRBD1. CDR3 size: 16 residues. Germline lookup yields CDR1 SGHVS and CDR2 FNYEAQ. Unmatched junction bases numbered 10, after V lost 5 bases and J lost 5 bases. The complete variable domain, with remaining parts taken from reference TRBV7-6 and TRBJ2-2, reads GAGVSQSPRYKVTKRGQDVALRCDPISGHVSLYWYRQALGQGPEFLTYFNYEAQQDKSGLPNDRFSAERPEGSISTLTIQRTEQRDSAMYRCASSRQGTAGTGELFFGEGSRLTVL.

The rearrangement joins TRBV28 to TRBJ2-1, with D uncertain. The CDR3 is made up of 12 amino acids. V lost 4 bases and J lost 6, with 7 bases in between. In germline, CDR1 is MDHEN, CDR2 SYDVKM. The CDR3 is CASSWLPNEQFF. Written as DNA, the CDR3 is TGTGCCAGCAGTTGGCTCCCCAATGAGCAGTTCTTC.

This clone was counted once. The chain combines TRBV7-8 with TRBJ2-7; 10 positions agree with TRBD1. The germline gives CDR1 SGHVS, CDR2 FQNEAQ. CDR3 length: 14 amino acids. V lost 4 bases and J lost 2; bases outside the gene matches: 2. This chain's CDR3 is CASSWGTGAYEQYF. The CDR3 region has the DNA TGTGCCAGCAGCTGGGGGACAGGGGCCTACGAGCAGTACTTC.

The chain carries TRBV6-5 and TRBJ1-1; D is undetermined. This CDR3 contains 15 residues. Germline V lookup: CDR1 MNHEY, CDR2 SVGAGI. The V and J ends lost 0 bases and 0 bases respectively, with 8 bases between them. DNA of the CDR3: TGTGCCAGCAGTTACTCCGGTCAGATGAACACTGAAGCTTTCTTT. Residues: CASSYSGQMNTEAFF.

This rearrangement joins TRBV9 to TRBJ2-5; unclear D gene. The CDR3 extends over 14 amino acids. Germline CDR1 reads SGDLS; CDR2 reads YYNGEE. V was shortened by 0 bases and J by 2 bases, with 8 bases between the two germline ends. The CDR3 bases are TGTGCCAGCAGCGTAGCTGGCACACAAGAGACCCAGTACTTC. Translating gives CASSVAGTQETQYF.

This chain connects TRBV5-1 to TRBJ2-1; D perhaps matches TRBD2 (6 bases). Germline lookup yields CDR1 SGHRS and CDR2 YFSETQ. The CDR3 covers 15 residues. Trimming took off 6 bases at V and 2 bases at J, with 15 bases between the two ends. The CDR3, as DNA: TGCGCCAGCAATCCCCCCGGGGGACCCTACAATGAGCAGTTCTTC. Translated: CASNPPGGPYNEQFF.